The 28 T cell receptor beta chains listed next were all sequenced from one sample in a study of neoadjuvant anti-PD-1 for oral cavity cancer. TCRdb's copy holds only in-frame clones and misses some; the assay was immunoSEQ multiplex PCR. The sample consists of about 68,000 clones, approximately 85% of them appearing once. Time point defined: after neoadjuvant nivolumab, at surgical resection. The material sequenced was PBMCs, taken after nivolumab (anti-PD-1) treatment. The receptors originated from a person aged 40 to 85 with oral cavity squamous cell carcinoma.

The chain uses TRBV5-1 and TRBJ1-3, with TRBD1 matching 7 bases. Germline V gene lookup returns CDR1 SGHRS and CDR2 YFSETQ. The CDR3 consists of 14 residues. V was pared by 7 bases and J by 2 bases, with 6 bases of the junction left unmatched. The CDR3 spells CASGQGGTGNTIYF. CDR3 sequence (DNA): TGCGCCAGCGGTCAGGGGGGGACTGGAAACACCATATATTTT.

This rearrangement joins TRBV27 to TRBJ2-2; tentative D call: TRBD1 (6 bases). V gave up 6 bases and J gave up 1 base, with 9 bases separating them. Germline assignment: CDR1 MNHEY and CDR2 SMNVEV (reference sequence). The CDR3 runs 14 residues. This chain's CDR3 is CASRRGQNTGELFF. The CDR3, as DNA: TGTGCCAGCAGACGGGGACAGAACACCGGGGAGCTGTTTTTT.

V and J are TRBV5-1 and TRBJ2-1, with a tentative D call TRBD1 (6 bases). CDR1 SGHRS and CDR2 YFSETQ come from the germline V gene. V lost 4 bases, J lost 10 bases, and 9 bases lay in between. This CDR3 comprises 11 residues. This CDR3 reads CASSNTGEQFF. In nucleotides, the CDR3 is TGCGCCAGCAGCAACACAGGGGAGCAGTTCTTC.

Remarks on this clone: Relative to the germline gene, one junction end is altered; a read error may explain this. The chain joins TRBV19 to TRBJ1-1; 10 bases are a match to TRBD1. CDR1 and CDR2 (germline): LNHDA, SQIVND (reference sequence). CDR3 length equals 13 residues. The CDR3 protein is CASLGQGNSEAFF. The DNA of the CDR3 is TGTGCCAGTCTGGGACAGGGGAACTCTGAAGCTTTCTTT.

This sequence joins TRBV6-1 and TRBJ1-1, with TRBD1 as a possible D gene (6 bases). Germline CDR1 and CDR2: MNHNS and SASEGT. V lost 6 bases and J 1 base, leaving 6 bases between the germline ends. The CDR3 contains 12 residues. The CDR3 region is CASRQGNTEAFF. The CDR3 DNA is TGTGCCAGCAGACAGGGGAACACTGAAGCTTTCTTT.

The chain recombines TRBV14 with TRBJ2-2; no clear D. Trimming pared 3 bases from V and 0 bases from J, leaving 14 bases between. Germline V CDR1 and CDR2: SGHDN, FVKESK. This CDR3 has 17 amino acids. CDR3 sequence: CASSQAPSLTNTGELFF. The CDR3 nucleotides are TGTGCCAGCAGCCAGGCCCCCAGTCTTACGAACACCGGGGAGCTGTTTTTT.

Only one count was recorded for this clone. This chain joins TRBV29-1 and TRBJ2-7; 8 bases are shared with TRBD2. CDR3 length equals 12 residues. Germline V lookup: CDR1 SQVTM, CDR2 ANQGSEA. With 7 bases clipped from V and 2 bases from J, the junction kept 4 bases outside the gene matches. CDR3 bases: TGCAGCGGTAGCGGGACCGCCTACGAGCAGTACTTC. Amino acid sequence: CSGSGTAYEQYF.

The J gene is TRBJ2-6, the V gene TRBV6-1; D call uncertain. CDR1 and CDR2 (germline): MNHNS, SASEGT. V was cut by 5 bases and J by 4 bases, with 3 bases left in between. The CDR3 is 12 amino acids. This CDR3 reads CASSSGANVLTF. The CDR3 nucleotides read TGTGCCAGCAGTTCCGGGGCCAACGTCCTGACTTTC.

The chain recombines TRBV30 with TRBJ2-6, with a tentative D call TRBD2 (5 bases). Looked up from germline, CDR1 is GTSNPN and CDR2 is SVGIG (reference sequence). Trimming pared 0 bases from V and 0 bases from J, leaving 6 bases between. This CDR3 has 15 amino acids. CDR3 DNA: TGTGCCTGGAGTGTGGGGAGCTCTGGGGCCAACGTCCTGACTTTC. Its translation: CAWSVGSSGANVLTF.

The CDR3: CASSIFAATGELFF. The CDR3 DNA follows: TGTGCCAGTAGTATATTCGCGGCCACCGGGGAGCTGTTTTTT. This rearrangement joins TRBV19 to TRBJ2-2; D not certain. CDR1 LNHDA and CDR2 SQIVND come from the germline V gene (reference sequence). The germline V and J ends were trimmed by 2 bases and 4 bases, with 8 bases remaining between them. The CDR3 is 14 residues long.

V is TRBV5-1 and J is TRBJ2-1; a weak D match, TRBD2 (5 bases). CDR1 and CDR2 (germline): SGHRS, YFSETQ. Trimming removed 4 bases from V and 2 bases from J, with 10 bases in between. The CDR3 is made up of 14 amino acids. The CDR3 region has the DNA TGCGCCAGCAGCATGGACTCTACCTACAATGAGCAGTTCTTC. It codes for CASSMDSTYNEQFF.

The chain uses TRBV19 and TRBJ2-4; 8 nucleotides match TRBD1. Germline V gives CDR1 LNHDA, CDR2 SQIVND (reference sequence). J was trimmed by 9 bases and V by 5 bases; bases with no gene match: 3. This CDR3 has 12 amino acids. CDR3 sequence (DNA): TGTGCCAGTAGTGGACAGGGTGGCATTCAGTACTTC. It codes for CASSGQGGIQYF.

The chain employs TRBV30 and TRBJ2-3; D unresolved. The length of the CDR3 is 14 residues. The germline CDR1 and CDR2 sequences are GTSNPN and SVGIG (reference sequence). Trimming shortened V by 0 bases and J by 2 bases, and 9 bases separated the two germline ends. CDR3 sequence: CAWSVMGITDTQYF. In DNA form, the CDR3 reads TGTGCCTGGAGTGTTATGGGGATCACAGATACGCAGTATTTT.

J is TRBJ1-5 and V is TRBV6-6; a possible D gene is TRBD1 (6 bases). Per the germline V gene, CDR1 is MNHNY and CDR2 is SVGAGI (reference sequence). The CDR3 covers 12 residues. Trimming removed 4 bases from V and 8 bases from J, with 9 bases in between. The DNA of the CDR3 is TGTGCCAGCAGTTCGGACAGAGAGCCCCAGCATTTT. Its protein product is CASSSDREPQHF.

This clone was picked up one time. The identical CDR3 is also encoded by other nucleotide sequences in the sample. This chain uses TRBV5-1 with TRBJ2-2; D remains ambiguous. CDR1 is SGHRS and CDR2 is YFSETQ in the germline V gene. The CDR3 is 13 residues long. Trimming shortened V by 4 bases and J by 0 bases, and 4 bases separated the two germline ends. CDR3 sequence reads: CASSPANTGELFF. As DNA, the CDR3 is TGCGCCAGCAGCCCTGCGAACACCGGGGAGCTGTTTTTT.

The chain carries TRBV4-1 and TRBJ2-3; 10 bases are a match to TRBD2. The CDR3 runs 16 residues. V lost 4 bases to trimming and J lost 4 bases; unmatched junction nucleotides: 8. The germline CDR1 and CDR2 sequences are MGHRA and YSYEKL. CDR3 sequence (DNA): TGCGCCAGCAGCCGGGGACTAGCGCAGGGCGCAGATACGCAGTATTTT. Amino acids: CASSRGLAQGADTQYF.

The chain is built from TRBV7-6 and TRBJ2-7, with D uncertain. The length of the CDR3 is 13 residues. With 3 bases removed from V and 0 bases from J, the gap between germline ends came to 6 bases. The germline gives CDR1 SGHVS, CDR2 FNYEAQ. The CDR3, as DNA: TGTGCCAGCAGCTTTACTAACTCCTACGAGCAGTACTTC. Its protein product is CASSFTNSYEQYF.

J is TRBJ2-3 and V is TRBV6-1; 8 positions match TRBD1. The CDR3 contains 14 residues. The V and J ends lost 1 base and 5 bases, in that order; junction bases with no gene match: 2. Germline values: CDR1 MNHNS, CDR2 SASEGT. The CDR3 is CASSEGGQGDTQYF. The CDR3 DNA is TGTGCCAGCAGTGAAGGAGGACAGGGAGATACGCAGTATTTT.

This clone has more than one count but fewer than ten. The rearrangement joins TRBV14 to TRBJ2-7; 8 bases are a match to TRBD1. The germline V gene encodes CDR1 SGHDN and CDR2 FVKESK. The CDR3 is made up of 15 amino acids. Trimming took 0 bases from V and 3 from J; bases not matched to a gene: 4. CDR3 sequence (DNA): TGTGCCAGCAGCCAAGATAAAGACAGGGGCTACGAGCAGTACTTC. Its translation: CASSQDKDRGYEQYF.

The chain is built from TRBV19 and TRBJ1-5, with D unclear. The CDR3 covers 15 residues. Trimming left V 3 bases short and J 0 bases short, with 9 bases between. CDR1 is LNHDA, CDR2 SQIVND, per germline (reference sequence). CDR3 sequence (DNA): TGTGCCAGTAGTATCGATAGGAATAGCAATCAGCCCCAGCATTTT. It specifies CASSIDRNSNQPQHF.

The V gene is TRBV28, the J gene TRBJ1-4, with D maybe TRBD1 (5 bases). V lost 8 bases and J 7 bases, leaving 17 bases between the germline ends. Per the germline V gene, CDR1 is MDHEN and CDR2 is SYDVKM. This CDR3 contains 14 residues. CDR3 sequence (DNA): TGTGCCAGCCGTGGGGGGATCAATAGTGAAAAACTGTTTTTT. Protein sequence: CASRGGINSEKLFF.

The chain joins TRBV7-9 to TRBJ2-3, with D uncertain. The length of the CDR3 is 11 residues. The germline CDR1 and CDR2 sequences are SEHNR and FQNEAQ (reference sequence). V was shortened by 2 bases and J by 4 bases, with 1 base between the two germline ends. CDR3 DNA: TGTGCCAGCAGCTTATCAGATACGCAGTATTTT. Protein product: CASSLSDTQYF. The full variable domain, its missing parts supplied by reference TRBV7-9 and TRBJ2-3, is DTGVSQNPRHKITKRGQNVTFRCDPISEHNRLYWYRQTLGQGPEFLTYFQNEAQLEKSRLLSDRFSAERPKGSFSTLEIQRTEQGDSAMYLCASSLSDTQYFGPGTRLTVL.

This rearrangement joins TRBV10-3 to TRBJ2-2, with D unresolved. The CDR3 consists of 14 residues. The germline CDR1 and CDR2 sequences are ENHRY and SYGVKD. Trimming cost V 1 base and J 8 bases, with 11 bases left between them. The CDR3 DNA sequence: TGTGCCATCAGTGAGTTGGTAGGATCAGGGGAGCTGTTTTTT. It is translated as CAISELVGSGELFF.

The V gene is TRBV10-2, the J gene TRBJ2-7; 8 nucleotides match TRBD1. The germline V gene has CDR1 WSHSY and CDR2 SAAADI. The CDR3 sequence is 12 residues long. Unmatched junction bases numbered 4, after V lost 6 bases and J lost 6 bases. The CDR3, as DNA: TGCGCCAGCAGCCAGGGGGCGGTCGAGCAGTACTTC. This translates into CASSQGAVEQYF.

The chain recombines TRBV5-1 with TRBJ2-5; the D is unclear. CDR1 and CDR2 from the germline V gene are SGHRS and YFSETQ. The CDR3 spans 15 residues. V was cut by 0 bases and J by 3 bases, with 12 bases left in between. CDR3: CASSLEDLSKETQYF. CDR3 nucleotides: TGCGCCAGCAGCTTGGAGGACCTTTCCAAAGAGACCCAGTACTTC.

This chain connects TRBV5-4 to TRBJ2-6; D call uncertain. Trimming took 0 bases from V and 0 from J, leaving 7 bases between them. The CDR3 is 16 amino acids. The V gene's germline CDR1 is SGHNT and CDR2 YYREEE (reference sequence). The CDR3 nucleotides read TGTGCCAGCAGCTTGGCCCAGGTCTCTGGGGCCAACGTCCTGACTTTC. The encoded protein is CASSLAQVSGANVLTF.

The gene calls are TRBV6-6 and TRBJ2-3, with no clear D. CDR3 length: 15 amino acids. V was cut by 6 bases and J by 0 bases, with 13 bases left in between. From germline, CDR1 is MNHNY and CDR2 SVGAGI (reference sequence). This CDR3 is CASRPHSASTDTQYF. The DNA for the CDR3 is TGTGCCAGCAGACCCCACTCAGCTAGCACAGATACGCAGTATTTT.

The chain employs TRBV15 and TRBJ2-7, with 11 bases identical to TRBD2. Germline CDR1 LNHNV, CDR2 YYDKDF (reference sequence). The CDR3 sequence is 15 residues long. The trim removed 5 bases at V and 9 bases at J, leaving 12 bases unmatched. The CDR3 bases are TGTGCCACCAGCGGGGGTACTAGCGGGAGTACTCGGCAGTACTTC. It translates to CATSGGTSGSTRQYF.